This T cell receptor beta chain was sequenced during a study of OX40 agonist ivuxolimab in advanced cancers. Assay used: immunoSEQ multiplex PCR; TCRdb lists only in-frame clones, some missing. The table includes some 79,000 clones, approximately 85% detected once. V was trimmed by 1 base and J by 4 bases, leaving 10 bases between them. Per the germline V gene, CDR1 is SGHVS and CDR2 is FQNEAQ. This CDR3 has 14 residues. The source was CD4+ or CD8+ T cells sorted from blood, collected in a trial of the OX40 agonist ivuxolimab. The chain combines TRBV7-8 with TRBJ1-1; a weak D match, TRBD1 (5 bases). The TCR was taken from an adult with an advanced solid tumor such as melanoma, head and neck, liver or kidney cancer. The CDR3 region has the DNA TGTGCCAGCAGCTTAGTGAGAGGGGCCACTGAAGCTTTCTTT. Encoded protein: CASSLVRGATEAFF.